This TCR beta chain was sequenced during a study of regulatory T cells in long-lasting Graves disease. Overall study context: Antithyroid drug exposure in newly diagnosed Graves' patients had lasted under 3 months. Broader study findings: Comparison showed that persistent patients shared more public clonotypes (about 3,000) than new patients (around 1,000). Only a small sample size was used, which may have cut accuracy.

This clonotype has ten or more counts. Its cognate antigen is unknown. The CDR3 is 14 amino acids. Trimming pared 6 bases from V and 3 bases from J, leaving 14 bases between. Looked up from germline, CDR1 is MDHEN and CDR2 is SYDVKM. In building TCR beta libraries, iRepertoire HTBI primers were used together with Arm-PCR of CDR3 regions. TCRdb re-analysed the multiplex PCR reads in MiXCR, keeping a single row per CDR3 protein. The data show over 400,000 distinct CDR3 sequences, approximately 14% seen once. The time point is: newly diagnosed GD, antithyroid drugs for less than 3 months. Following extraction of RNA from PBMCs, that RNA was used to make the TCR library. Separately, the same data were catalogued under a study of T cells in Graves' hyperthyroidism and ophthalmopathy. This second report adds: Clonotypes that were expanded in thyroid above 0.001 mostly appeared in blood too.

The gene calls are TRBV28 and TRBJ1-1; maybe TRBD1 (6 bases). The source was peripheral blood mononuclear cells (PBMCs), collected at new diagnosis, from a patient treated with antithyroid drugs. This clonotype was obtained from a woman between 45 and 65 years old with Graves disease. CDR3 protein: CASSAPQGYTEAFF. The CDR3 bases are TGTGCCAGCAGCGCCCCACAGGGATACACTGAAGCTTTCTTT.